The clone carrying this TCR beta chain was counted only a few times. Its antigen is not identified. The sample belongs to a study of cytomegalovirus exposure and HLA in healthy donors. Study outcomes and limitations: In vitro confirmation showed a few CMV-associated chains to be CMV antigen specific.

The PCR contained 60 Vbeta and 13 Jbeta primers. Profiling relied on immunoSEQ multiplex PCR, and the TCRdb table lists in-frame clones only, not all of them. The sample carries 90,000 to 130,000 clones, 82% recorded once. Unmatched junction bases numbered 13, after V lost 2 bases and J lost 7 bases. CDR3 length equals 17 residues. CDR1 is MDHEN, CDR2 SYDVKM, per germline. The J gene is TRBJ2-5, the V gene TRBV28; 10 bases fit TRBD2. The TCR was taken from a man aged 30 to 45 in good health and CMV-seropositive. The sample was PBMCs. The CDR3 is CASSLGAGGRFTGTQYF. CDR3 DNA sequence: TGTGCCAGCAGTTTAGGAGCGGGGGGGCGTTTTACGGGGACCCAGTACTTC.